Listed here are 8 T cell receptor beta chains from one sample, sequenced in a study of blood T cell repertoires in COVID-19. Profiling relied on immunoSEQ multiplex PCR, and the TCRdb table lists in-frame clones only, not all of them. The sample shows some 200,000 clones, around four fifths of them seen only once. Sequencing was done on a sample of peripheral blood. The receptors shown here come from a woman of 80 years or more with COVID-19, enrolled during active disease.

V usage is TRBV6-2 or TRBV6-3 and J usage is TRBJ2-5; D not resolved. Trimming took off 0 bases at V and 4 bases at J, with 12 bases between the two ends. The length of the CDR3 is 15 residues. CDR1 MNHEY and CDR2 SVGEGT come from the germline V gene. The CDR3 region has the DNA TGTGCCAGCAGTTACTCGAACGAGGTCGGAGAGACCCAGTACTTC. Protein: CASSYSNEVGETQYF.

This clone was picked up one time. V gene TRBV3-1 (or the pseudogene TRBV3-2) combines with J gene TRBJ1-5, with TRBD1 matching over 8 bases. CDR1 LGHDT and CDR2 YNNKEL come from the germline V gene (reference sequence). The CDR3 extends over 15 amino acids. V trimming: 1 base; J trimming: 4 bases; junction bases outside the gene matches: 3. In nucleotides, the CDR3 is TGTGCCAGCAGCCAAGGGCAGGGGGCAAATCAGCCCCAGCATTTT. Translation gives CASSQGQGANQPQHF.

The CDR3 DNA reads TGCGCCAGCAGTGAGGCGGGGGGGCAGAGGAATGAGCAGTTCTTC. Protein sequence: CASSEAGGQRNEQFF. This chain connects TRBV10-1 to TRBJ2-1; 9 nucleotides align to TRBD2. Germline V CDR1 and CDR2: WNHNN, SYGVQD (reference sequence). This CDR3 has 15 residues. The ends lost 2 bases at V and 7 bases at J; junction bases unmatched: 6.

This clone was detected a few times. This chain links TRBV19 with TRBJ1-2; 8 nucleotides agree with TRBD1. With 5 bases clipped from V and 6 bases from J, the junction kept 5 bases outside the gene matches. This CDR3 region has 13 residues. Germline-derived CDR1 and CDR2 are LNHDA and SQIVND (reference sequence). In nucleotides, the CDR3 is TGTGCCAGTAGTGAACAGGGGGGAGATGGCTACACCTTC. Amino acids: CASSEQGGDGYTF.

In its sample, this clone was seen many times. The chain employs TRBV28 and TRBJ1-5, with a possible D match to TRBD1 (6 bases). The CDR3 length is 14 residues. The V and J ends lost 6 bases and 2 bases respectively, with 11 bases between them. CDR1 MDHEN and CDR2 SYDVKM come from the germline V gene. CDR3 amino acids: CASRETGGNQPQHF. CDR3 DNA sequence: TGTGCCAGCAGGGAGACAGGAGGCAATCAGCCCCAGCATTTT.

The chain couples TRBV13 to TRBJ2-3, with D tentatively TRBD2 (5 bases). The V gene's germline CDR1 is PRHDT and CDR2 FYEKMQ (reference sequence). Trimming left V 1 base short and J 5 bases short, with 13 bases between. The CDR3 runs to 15 residues. The CDR3 loop is CASSLVPSSGDTQYF. The CDR3 region has the DNA TGTGCCAGCAGCTTAGTACCTAGCTCCGGAGATACGCAGTATTTT.

The V gene is TRBV5-1, the J gene TRBJ2-4; TRBD1 agrees at 8 bases. This CDR3 is built from 13 residues. With 3 bases clipped from V and 6 bases from J, the junction kept 2 bases outside the gene matches. Germline CDR1 and CDR2: SGHRS and YFSETQ. CDR3 nucleotides: TGCGCCAGCAGCTCGGGACAGGCAAACATTCAGTACTTC. It yields the protein CASSSGQANIQYF.

The CDR3 coding sequence is TGTGCCAGCTCACCCTCTAGGGACAGGGTCAATCAGCCCCAGCATTTT. It specifies CASSPSRDRVNQPQHF. The V and J genes are TRBV18 and TRBJ1-5; TRBD1 aligns across 9 bases. V dropped 3 bases and J dropped 3; count of bases not matched to a gene: 6. Germline CDR1 KGHSH, CDR2 LQKENI. The CDR3 is 16 amino acids.